A selection of T cell receptor beta chains follows, all from one sample in a study of T cell responses to AZD1222 COVID-19 vaccine. TCRdb's copy holds only in-frame clones and misses some; the assay was immunoSEQ multiplex PCR. The sample includes roughly 96,000 clones, 80% to 90% seen only once; the top ten take under 2%. The sequences come from peripheral blood, collected on day 0 of AZD1222 vaccination. These receptors were obtained from an adult in good health. Both conserved end residues are part of each CDR3. The order of the fields is V gene, J gene, D gene, clone size, CDR3 DNA, CDR3 protein. The D gene is left open where the match is weak. Clone size appears in some rows only: once, few, many, or a class for an expanded clone.

v_gene: TRBV5-1
j_gene: TRBJ2-5
d_gene: TRBD2
abundance: NA
CDR3nt: TGCGCCAGCACGCGGGGGGGTTCTGTAGAGACCCAGTACTTC
CDR3aa: CASTRGGSVETQYF

v_gene: TRBV4-1
j_gene: TRBJ1-5
d_gene: NA
abundance: NA
CDR3nt: TGCGCCAGCAGCCAAGTCCCCCGCAGGGTTCAGCCCCAGCATTTT
CDR3aa: CASSQVPRRVQPQHF

v_gene: TRBV6-2/TRBV6-3
j_gene: TRBJ1-2
d_gene: TRBD1
abundance: NA
CDR3nt: TGTGCCAGCAGCTTATTCGGACAGGCAGTCTATGGCTACACCTTC
CDR3aa: CASSLFGQAVYGYTF

v_gene: TRBV7-9
j_gene: TRBJ2-5
d_gene: TRBD1
abundance: once
CDR3nt: TGTGCCAGCAGCTCAAAGACAGGGGGCGACTTGGAGACCCAGTACTTC
CDR3aa: CASSSKTGGDLETQYF

v_gene: TRBV27
j_gene: TRBJ2-7
d_gene: TRBD2
abundance: NA
CDR3nt: TGTGCCAGCAGTTTATCTAGCGGGGTCGTCTCCTACGAGCAGTACTTC
CDR3aa: CASSLSSGVVSYEQYF

v_gene: TRBV6-1
j_gene: TRBJ1-5
d_gene: NA
abundance: NA
CDR3nt: TGTGCCAGCAGTGATGCGGGACAACTCCATAGCAATCAGCCCCAGCATTTT
CDR3aa: CASSDAGQLHSNQPQHF

v_gene: TRBV4-2
j_gene: TRBJ1-1
d_gene: NA
abundance: once
CDR3nt: TGTGCCAGCAGCCCGCACAGGGCAGCCAACACTGAAGCTTTCTTT
CDR3aa: CASSPHRAANTEAFF

v_gene: TRBV19
j_gene: TRBJ1-2
d_gene: TRBD1
abundance: NA
CDR3nt: TGTGCCAGTAGTACCCGAGCTCGAGCAGGGGGCTTTGGCTATGGCTACACCTTC
CDR3aa: CASSTRARAGGFGYGYTF

v_gene: TRBV7-9
j_gene: TRBJ2-2
d_gene: NA
abundance: NA
CDR3nt: TGTGCCAGCAGCTTCCAGGGCACCGGGGAGCTGTTTTTT
CDR3aa: CASSFQGTGELFF

v_gene: TRBV2
j_gene: TRBJ1-6
d_gene: NA
abundance: few
CDR3nt: TGTGCCAGCAGTAGGGGCTTACGGTCACCCCTCCACTTT
CDR3aa: CASSRGLRSPLHF

v_gene: TRBV28
j_gene: TRBJ1-2
d_gene: TRBD1
abundance: once
CDR3nt: TGTGCCAGCAGTTCGCCATCCTCCGGGACAGGGAACTATGGCTACACCTTC
CDR3aa: CASSSPSSGTGNYGYTF

v_gene: TRBV21-1
j_gene: TRBJ2-3
d_gene: NA
abundance: few
CDR3nt: TGTGCCAGCAGCAAGGGAACGACTCATGGGTGGACAGATACGCAGTATTTT
CDR3aa: CASSKGTTHGWTDTQYF

v_gene: TRBV5-8
j_gene: TRBJ1-2
d_gene: NA
abundance: NA
CDR3nt: TGTGCCAGCAGCTTAGAGAACTATGGCTACACCTTC
CDR3aa: CASSLENYGYTF

v_gene: TRBV9
j_gene: TRBJ2-1
d_gene: TRBD2
abundance: once
CDR3nt: TGTGCCAGCAGCTCCCGCGGGGGATACAATGAGCAGTTCTTC
CDR3aa: CASSSRGGYNEQFF

v_gene: TRBV18
j_gene: TRBJ1-4
d_gene: TRBD1
abundance: few
CDR3nt: TGTGCCAGCTCACCCATCGGACAGGTCAATGAAAAACTGTTTTTT
CDR3aa: CASSPIGQVNEKLFF

v_gene: TRBV9
j_gene: TRBJ2-3
d_gene: NA
abundance: NA
CDR3nt: TGTGCCAGCAGCTCCTCCCCCCAGGGGCTAAGCACAGATACGCAGTATTTT
CDR3aa: CASSSSPQGLSTDTQYF

v_gene: TRBV5-4
j_gene: TRBJ2-7
d_gene: NA
abundance: NA
CDR3nt: TGTGCCAGCAGCTTGGGGGACGAGGGGAATGACGAGCAGTACTTC
CDR3aa: CASSLGDEGNDEQYF

v_gene: TRBV7-2
j_gene: TRBJ1-2
d_gene: NA
abundance: NA
CDR3nt: TGTGCCAGCAGCTTTGAGGGTAGGGGCTACACCTTC
CDR3aa: CASSFEGRGYTF

v_gene: TRBV27
j_gene: TRBJ2-4
d_gene: TRBD2
abundance: NA
CDR3nt: TGTGCCAGCAGTTTATCTGCGGGGGGGATTCAGTACTTC
CDR3aa: CASSLSAGGIQYF

v_gene: TRBV21-1
j_gene: TRBJ2-5
d_gene: NA
abundance: NA
CDR3nt: TGTGCCAGCAGCAAAGTTAAGCGGGACAGGCTCCGGGAGACCCAGTACTTC
CDR3aa: CASSKVKRDRLRETQYF

v_gene: TRBV15
j_gene: TRBJ2-4
d_gene: TRBD1
abundance: NA
CDR3nt: TGTGCCACCAGCAGACATGGACAGGGTCAGGACATTCAGTACTTC
CDR3aa: CATSRHGQGQDIQYF

v_gene: TRBV18
j_gene: TRBJ1-3
d_gene: NA
abundance: NA
CDR3nt: TGTGCCAGCCAAAACACCGGCTCTGGAAACACCATATATTTT
CDR3aa: CASQNTGSGNTIYF

v_gene: TRBV6-5
j_gene: TRBJ2-6
d_gene: NA
abundance: NA
CDR3nt: TGTGCCAGCAGTTCAGGGGACTCTGGGGCCAACGTCCTGACTTTC
CDR3aa: CASSSGDSGANVLTF

v_gene: TRBV14
j_gene: TRBJ2-1
d_gene: NA
abundance: NA
CDR3nt: TGTGCCAGCAGCCCCCTAAATGAGCAGTTCTTC
CDR3aa: CASSPLNEQFF

v_gene: TRBV29-1
j_gene: TRBJ1-4
d_gene: TRBD1
abundance: few
CDR3nt: TGCAGCGTTGAAAAGGGACAGGGAGGAAAACTGTTTTTT
CDR3aa: CSVEKGQGGKLFF

v_gene: TRBV6-5
j_gene: TRBJ1-3
d_gene: NA
abundance: NA
CDR3nt: TGTGCCAGCAGGGACGGCTATGGAAACACCATATATTTT
CDR3aa: CASRDGYGNTIYF

v_gene: TRBV29-1
j_gene: TRBJ2-1
d_gene: NA
abundance: NA
CDR3nt: TGCAGCGTTGAAGCCCCCGTATCTTCCGGGGTTATAAAGCAGTTCTTC
CDR3aa: CSVEAPVSSGVIKQFF

v_gene: TRBV4-3
j_gene: TRBJ1-1
d_gene: NA
abundance: NA
CDR3nt: TGCGCCAGCAGCAGAGACAAGGGGACTGAAGCTTTCTTT
CDR3aa: CASSRDKGTEAFF

v_gene: TRBV6-5
j_gene: TRBJ1-2
d_gene: NA
abundance: NA
CDR3nt: TGTGCCAGCAGTCCTAACTCATCAGAGAACTATGGCTACACCTTC
CDR3aa: CASSPNSSENYGYTF

v_gene: TRBV19
j_gene: TRBJ2-1
d_gene: TRBD2
abundance: NA
CDR3nt: TGTGCCAGTAGTATCGGGACTAGCGGGGGGGATGAGCAGTTCTTC
CDR3aa: CASSIGTSGGDEQFF

v_gene: TRBV7-6
j_gene: TRBJ2-7
d_gene: TRBD1
abundance: NA
CDR3nt: TGTGCCAGCAGCTCCATCCGGGACAGCTCCTACGAGCAGTACTTC
CDR3aa: CASSSIRDSSYEQYF

v_gene: TRBV19
j_gene: TRBJ1-2
d_gene: TRBD1
abundance: NA
CDR3nt: TGTGCCAGTAGTATCGCACAGGGGGGTAACTATGGCTACACCTTC
CDR3aa: CASSIAQGGNYGYTF

v_gene: TRBV3-1/TRBV3-2
j_gene: TRBJ1-1
d_gene: NA
abundance: NA
CDR3nt: TGTGCCAGCAGCCACCTGGGGGGTTGGGAGGCTGAAGCTTTCTTT
CDR3aa: CASSHLGGWEAEAFF

v_gene: TRBV6-5
j_gene: TRBJ1-1
d_gene: NA
abundance: NA
CDR3nt: TGTGCCAGCAGTCCGGGAGGGATTGGCACTGAAGCTTTCTTT
CDR3aa: CASSPGGIGTEAFF

v_gene: TRBV9
j_gene: TRBJ1-2
d_gene: NA
abundance: NA
CDR3nt: TGTGCCAGCACCGATGGGGGGGCGCGTGGCTACACCTTC
CDR3aa: CASTDGGARGYTF

v_gene: TRBV7-3
j_gene: TRBJ2-5
d_gene: NA
abundance: NA
CDR3nt: TGTGCCAGCAGCATCGGGGCGGTAGGAGAGACCCAGTACTTC
CDR3aa: CASSIGAVGETQYF

v_gene: TRBV3-1/TRBV3-2
j_gene: TRBJ1-1
d_gene: TRBD1
abundance: NA
CDR3nt: TGTGCCAGCAGCCACCTTGACAGGGGGGAAGCTTTCTTT
CDR3aa: CASSHLDRGEAFF

v_gene: TRBV23-1
j_gene: TRBJ1-2
d_gene: NA
abundance: NA
CDR3nt: TGCGCCAGCAGTCCGAGGAGTCACAGGAAGGGCTATGGCTACACCTTC
CDR3aa: CASSPRSHRKGYGYTF

v_gene: TRBV7-9
j_gene: TRBJ1-1
d_gene: NA
abundance: NA
CDR3nt: TGTGCCAGCAGCTTAGGTTTTGGAATTACTGAAGCTTTCTTT
CDR3aa: CASSLGFGITEAFF

v_gene: TRBV5-6
j_gene: TRBJ1-2
d_gene: NA
abundance: NA
CDR3nt: TGTGCCAGCAGCTGGACGGATGTTAACTATGGCTACACCTTC
CDR3aa: CASSWTDVNYGYTF

v_gene: TRBV6-5
j_gene: TRBJ1-2
d_gene: TRBD1
abundance: NA
CDR3nt: TGTGCCAGCAGTTACTCTTCAGGGGGCGGCTATGGCTACACCTTC
CDR3aa: CASSYSSGGGYGYTF

v_gene: TRBV18
j_gene: TRBJ2-7
d_gene: NA
abundance: NA
CDR3nt: TGTGCCAGCTCACAAACTCTACCGGCAGGGAGCCTCTACGAGCAGTACTTC
CDR3aa: CASSQTLPAGSLYEQYF

v_gene: TRBV10-3
j_gene: TRBJ1-2
d_gene: NA
abundance: few
CDR3nt: TGTGCCATCAATCAGAGGGGAGATGGCTACACCTTC
CDR3aa: CAINQRGDGYTF

v_gene: TRBV30
j_gene: TRBJ2-2
d_gene: NA
abundance: few
CDR3nt: TGTGCCTGGAGTGTAAGGCGGGGGCCCCCGAACACCGGGGAGCTGTTTTTT
CDR3aa: CAWSVRRGPPNTGELFF

v_gene: TRBV28
j_gene: TRBJ1-4
d_gene: NA
abundance: NA
CDR3nt: TGTGCCAGCATACCGCTGGGGGATTCTAATGAAAAACTGTTTTTT
CDR3aa: CASIPLGDSNEKLFF

v_gene: TRBV7-6
j_gene: TRBJ2-3
d_gene: NA
abundance: NA
CDR3nt: TGTGCCAGCAGCTTAACCGCACTCACAGGGTTAAACACAGATACGCAGTATTTT
CDR3aa: CASSLTALTGLNTDTQYF

v_gene: TRBV4-3
j_gene: TRBJ1-2
d_gene: NA
abundance: NA
CDR3nt: TGCGCCAGCAGCCAAGAATGGGGACGGAACTATGGCTACACCTTC
CDR3aa: CASSQEWGRNYGYTF

v_gene: TRBV29-1
j_gene: TRBJ1-1
d_gene: TRBD1
abundance: NA
CDR3nt: TGCAGCGCGCCTTTTCAGGGGGCGAGCACTGAAGCTTTCTTT
CDR3aa: CSAPFQGASTEAFF

v_gene: TRBV6-5
j_gene: TRBJ2-7
d_gene: NA
abundance: NA
CDR3nt: TGTGCCAGCAGATTCTCACGAGGAGCCTACGAGCAGTACTTC
CDR3aa: CASRFSRGAYEQYF

v_gene: TRBV7-2
j_gene: TRBJ1-1
d_gene: NA
abundance: NA
CDR3nt: TGTGCCAGCAGCCCCGTATCTGGGAGGGGCACTGAAGCTTTCTTT
CDR3aa: CASSPVSGRGTEAFF

v_gene: TRBV11-2
j_gene: TRBJ2-1
d_gene: TRBD2
abundance: NA
CDR3nt: TGTGCCAGCAGCTCGACTAGCGTGGGGGAGCAGTTCTTC
CDR3aa: CASSSTSVGEQFF

v_gene: TRBV7-8
j_gene: TRBJ2-6
d_gene: NA
abundance: NA
CDR3nt: TGTGCCAGCAGCTTAGGATCCAGGTCGAGGAACTCTGGGGCCAACGTCCTGACTTTC
CDR3aa: CASSLGSRSRNSGANVLTF

v_gene: TRBV29-1
j_gene: TRBJ2-7
d_gene: NA
abundance: NA
CDR3nt: TGCAGCGCTTCAGGTAGGAGCTCCTACGAGCAGTACTTC
CDR3aa: CSASGRSSYEQYF

v_gene: TRBV10-3
j_gene: TRBJ1-5
d_gene: NA
abundance: NA
CDR3nt: TGTGCCATCAGTGACAAATCGTCAGGGGAAAATCAGCCCCAGCATTTT
CDR3aa: CAISDKSSGENQPQHF

v_gene: TRBV27
j_gene: TRBJ1-1
d_gene: NA
abundance: NA
CDR3nt: TGTGCCAGCAGTTTTCCCCCTCCGATGATGGCGACGAACACTGAAGCTTTCTTT
CDR3aa: CASSFPPPMMATNTEAFF